Presented here are 9 T cell receptor beta chains from one specimen sequenced in a study of blood T cell repertoires in COVID-19. Sequenced by immunoSEQ multiplex PCR; TCRdb stores in-frame clones only, minus some. The table records approximately 190,000 clones, roughly four fifths of them present only once. Sequenced sample: peripheral blood. Every receptor here comes from a man aged 25-45 years with active or convalescent COVID-19.

The genes are TRBV28 and TRBJ1-6, with D possibly matching TRBD1 (5 bases). Germline V gene data show CDR1 as MDHEN and CDR2 as SYDVKM. With 6 bases removed from V and 4 bases from J, the gap between germline ends came to 7 bases. The CDR3 loop spans 13 amino acids. CDR3: CASRQGYNSPLHF. CDR3 nucleotide sequence: TGTGCCAGCAGGCAGGGTTATAATTCACCCCTCCACTTT.

The chain employs TRBV7-9 and TRBJ2-7, with 8 nucleotides matching TRBD1. Losses at the gene ends were 4 bases for V and 2 bases for J; bases not matched to a gene: 7. The CDR3 loop spans 15 amino acids. Germline loops: CDR1 SEHNR, CDR2 FQNEAQ (reference sequence). DNA of the CDR3: TGTGCCAGCAGCTCAGTGGGACAGGCGGCCTACGAGCAGTACTTC. It translates to CASSSVGQAAYEQYF. Supplemented by reference TRBV7-9 and TRBJ2-7, the full variable domain reads DTGVSQNPRHKITKRGQNVTFRCDPISEHNRLYWYRQTLGQGPEFLTYFQNEAQLEKSRLLSDRFSAERPKGSFSTLEIQRTEQGDSAMYLCASSSVGQAAYEQYFGPGTRLTVT.

This clone was observed a single time. The genes are TRBV3-1 (or the pseudogene TRBV3-2) and TRBJ2-3; D remains unclear. The germline CDR1 and CDR2 sequences are LGHDT and YNNKEL (reference sequence). Trimming took off 4 bases at V and 1 base at J, with 9 bases between the two ends. The CDR3 has 14 residues. The DNA of the CDR3 is TGTGCCAGCAGCCGAACCGAGGGCACAGATACGCAGTATTTT. Translating gives CASSRTEGTDTQYF.

J is TRBJ1-2 and V is TRBV27; a weak D match, TRBD1 (6 bases). CDR3 size: 15 residues. Trimming shortened V by 2 bases and J by 2 bases, and 12 bases separated the two germline ends. Per germline, CDR1 MNHEY and CDR2 SMNVEV (reference sequence). The CDR3 sequence: CASSLRGQGNYGYTF. The DNA for the CDR3 is TGTGCCAGCAGTTTAAGAGGGCAGGGGAACTATGGCTACACCTTC.

The rearrangement joins TRBV7-2 to TRBJ2-5; 11 nucleotides line up with TRBD2. After removal of 4 bases from V and 2 bases from J, the junction contained 9 bases not matched to a gene. The CDR3 runs to 17 residues. The germline V gene encodes CDR1 SGHTA and CDR2 FQGNSA. Here the CDR3 DNA reads TGTGCCAGCAGCTCCCAGGGACTAGCGGCCCAACAAGAGACCCAGTACTTC. This codes for CASSSQGLAAQQETQYF.

The chain is built from TRBV10-3 and TRBJ2-5; 8 bases are shared with TRBD2. The CDR3 spans 14 residues. The germline V gene has CDR1 ENHRY and CDR2 SYGVKD. The junction had 5 bases not matched to a gene; V was cut back by 7 bases and J by 1 base. The CDR3 here is CAIKETSVQETQYF. CDR3 nucleotide sequence: TGTGCCATCAAAGAGACTAGCGTCCAAGAGACCCAGTACTTC.

The gene calls are TRBV5-4 and TRBJ1-3; 9 bases fit TRBD1. Trimming cost V 4 bases and J 2 bases; bases outside gene matches: 4. The CDR3 contains 15 residues. The V gene's germline CDR1 is SGHNT and CDR2 YYREEE (reference sequence). CDR3 region: CASSRTGEAGNTIYF. The DNA of the CDR3 is TGTGCCAGCAGCCGGACAGGGGAAGCTGGAAACACCATATATTTT. Together with reference TRBV5-4 and TRBJ1-3, the CDR3 gives the full variable domain: ETGVTQSPTHLIKTRGQQVTLRCSSQSGHNTVSWYQQALGQGPQFIFQYYREEENGRGNFPPRFSGLQFPNYSSELNVNALELDDSALYLCASSRTGEAGNTIYFGEGSWLTVV.

DNA of the CDR3: TGTGCCAGCAGCCAAGATCGCGGCCGCAACACTGAAGCTTTCTTT. Protein product: CASSQDRGRNTEAFF. The J gene is TRBJ1-1, the V gene TRBV4-2; unclear D gene. The CDR3 contains 15 residues. V gave up 0 bases and J gave up 2 bases, with 10 bases separating them. Germline values: CDR1 LGHNA, CDR2 YNFKEQ.

The chain is built from TRBV9 and TRBJ2-7; maybe TRBD1 (5 bases). Germline V gives CDR1 SGDLS, CDR2 YYNGEE. V gave up 4 bases and J gave up 2 bases, with 13 bases separating them. The CDR3 runs 14 residues. CDR3 DNA: TGTGCCAGCAGCCCTCAGGACACTCCCTACGAGCAGTACGTC. Protein product: CASSPQDTPYEQYV.